One sample yielded the 21 T cell receptor beta chains listed below, sequenced in a study of blood T cell repertoires in COVID-19. Repertoires were generated with immunoSEQ multiplex PCR, while TCRdb's copy carries only in-frame clones and drops some. The data contain 95,000 to 150,000 clones, just over 85% of them singletons. Sequenced input: peripheral blood. The receptors shown here come from a man aged 40-55 years with acute or convalescent COVID-19.

The rearrangement joins TRBV5-1 to TRBJ1-3; D gene unclear. The CDR3 is 15 amino acids. V lost 0 bases, J lost 0 bases, and 7 bases lay in between. Germline assignment: CDR1 SGHRS and CDR2 YFSETQ. The CDR3 nucleotides read TGCGCCAGCAGCTTGGACGCAGTCTCTGGAAACACCATATATTTT. Its translation is CASSLDAVSGNTIYF.

This sequence joins TRBV3-1 (or the pseudogene TRBV3-2) and TRBJ1-5, with TRBD1 matching 10 bases. V was pared by 6 bases and J by 7 bases, with 6 bases of the junction left unmatched. This CDR3 contains 14 residues. In germline, CDR1 is LGHDT, CDR2 YNNKEL (reference sequence). This chain's CDR3 is CASRDRGLGQPQHF. The CDR3 DNA follows: TGTGCCAGCAGAGACAGGGGGCTGGGACAGCCCCAGCATTTT.

V gene TRBV29-1 combines with J gene TRBJ2-2, with a tentative D call TRBD1 (5 bases). The CDR3 runs 13 residues. V was pared by 6 bases and J by 7 bases, with 15 bases between. The germline CDR1 and CDR2 sequences are SQVTM and ANQGSEA. Here the CDR3 DNA reads TGCAGCGTAGAACCCAGGGCGATCGGGGAGCTGTTTTTT. This translates into CSVEPRAIGELFF.

The chain has TRBV25-1 and TRBJ2-3; tentative D call: TRBD2 (6 bases). The CDR3 is 13 residues long. Germline V gives CDR1 MGHDK, CDR2 SYGVNS. The CDR3 protein is CASGLGGADTQYF. The CDR3 coding sequence is TGTGCTTCGGGACTCGGAGGTGCAGATACGCAGTATTTT.

This chain's CDR3 is CAIRGNTDTQYF. The DNA of the CDR3 is TGTGCCATCCGGGGAAACACAGATACGCAGTATTTT. The rearrangement uses TRBV10-3 and TRBJ2-3; weak D call: TRBD2 (5 bases). Germline V gene data show CDR1 as ENHRY and CDR2 as SYGVKD. The CDR3 spans 12 residues. V was pared by 8 bases and J by 2 bases, with 8 bases between.

V is TRBV24-1 and J is TRBJ1-5; D is perhaps TRBD1 (5 bases). V dropped 3 bases and J dropped 10 bases, with 15 bases sitting between them. The CDR3 runs 14 residues. Germline loops: CDR1 KGHDR, CDR2 SFDVKD. In nucleotides, the CDR3 is TGTGCCACCAGTGATGGGGGGGGTAGTCGACCCCAGCATTTT. It translates to CATSDGGGSRPQHF.

The rearrangement uses TRBV6-5 and TRBJ2-3; a weak D match, TRBD1 (5 bases). There are 15 residues in the CDR3. The V end was cut by 6 bases, the J end by 8 bases, with 21 bases between. Germline V gene sequence: CDR1 MNHEY, CDR2 SVGAGI. Here the CDR3 reads CASRHPSQAPFTQYF. CDR3 DNA: TGTGCCAGCAGGCACCCCTCACAGGCCCCGTTTACGCAGTATTTT.

The chain couples TRBV19 to TRBJ2-3; D unclear. Germline loops: CDR1 LNHDA, CDR2 SQIVND (reference sequence). CDR3 size: 11 residues. V gave up 6 bases and J gave up 5 bases, with 6 bases separating them. DNA of the CDR3: TGTGCCAGTAGCCACGGAGATACGCAGTATTTT. It codes for CASSHGDTQYF.

The chain couples TRBV19 to TRBJ1-2, with 8 bases fitting TRBD1. V lost 8 bases, J lost 5 bases, and 4 bases stayed unmatched. This CDR3 is built from 12 residues. Germline V lookup: CDR1 LNHDA, CDR2 SQIVND (reference sequence). CDR3 amino acids: CASRTGRYGYTF. DNA of the CDR3: TGTGCCAGTCGGACAGGGAGATATGGCTACACCTTC.

The V gene is TRBV18, the J gene TRBJ1-1, with TRBD1 matching over 8 bases. CDR3 length: 15 amino acids. Looked up from germline, CDR1 is KGHSH and CDR2 is LQKENI. V was clipped by 0 bases and J by 5 bases; unmatched bases: 5. The CDR3 region has the DNA TGTGCCAGCTCACCACCGCAGGGGGCGAGGACTGAAGCTTTCTTT. Amino acids: CASSPPQGARTEAFF.

Only a few counts were recorded for this clone. The V and J genes are TRBV11-3 and TRBJ1-2; TRBD1 matches at 11 bases. The CDR3 runs to 14 residues. CDR1 is SGHNT and CDR2 is YENEEA in the germline V gene. The ends lost 3 bases at V and 8 bases at J; junction bases unmatched: 5. CDR3 coding DNA: TGTGCCAGCAGCTTTCCCGGGACAGGGGGAGGCTACACCTTC. This codes for CASSFPGTGGGYTF.

The chain employs TRBV18 and TRBJ2-1; perhaps TRBD2 as D (6 bases). Germline CDR1 and CDR2: KGHSH and LQKENI. The CDR3 is 13 residues long. V lost 6 bases and J lost 7, with 13 bases in between. CDR3 sequence: CASSNREDNEQFF. The CDR3 DNA is TGTGCCAGCTCCAATAGGGAGGATAATGAGCAGTTCTTC.

This chain uses TRBV2 with TRBJ2-7, with 7 positions matching TRBD1. The junction had 10 bases not matched to a gene; V was cut back by 8 bases and J by 6 bases. The CDR3 runs 13 residues. CDR1 SNHLY and CDR2 FYNNEI come from the germline V gene. The CDR3 DNA reads TGTGCCAGCCGGGACAGTTCGTCGGGCGAGCAGTACTTC. Translating it yields CASRDSSSGEQYF.

The V call is TRBV4-3, the J call TRBJ2-5, with 11 bases fitting TRBD2. The germline V gene encodes CDR1 LGHNA and CDR2 YSLEER. V trimming: 3 bases; J trimming: 5 bases; junction bases outside the gene matches: 5. This CDR3 contains 15 residues. Written as DNA, the CDR3 is TGCGCCAGCAGCCAGGCCATAGCGGGGGGGGAGACCCAGTACTTC. It is translated as CASSQAIAGGETQYF.

The chain uses TRBV18 and TRBJ1-2; D perhaps matches TRBD1 (5 bases). Germline-derived CDR1 and CDR2 are KGHSH and LQKENI. V lost 6 bases to trimming and J lost 0 bases, with 11 bases between them. The CDR3 has 14 residues. The CDR3 DNA is TGTGCCAGCTCCCGGACAACCACTAACTATGGCTACACCTTC. It translates to CASSRTTTNYGYTF. Full variable domain (remainder filled in from reference TRBV18 and TRBJ1-2): NAGVMQNPRHLVRRRGQEARLRCSPMKGHSHVYWYRQLPEEGLKFMVYLQKENIIDESGMPKERFSAEFPKEGPSILRIQQVVRGDSAAYFCASSRTTTNYGYTFGSGTRLTVV.

The genes are TRBV5-1 and TRBJ1-4; a weak D match, TRBD1 (5 bases). The CDR3 has 14 amino acids. Germline loops: CDR1 SGHRS, CDR2 YFSETQ. V was shortened by 0 bases and J by 8 bases, with 11 bases between the two germline ends. The CDR3: CASSLGQSVEKLFF. DNA of the CDR3: TGCGCCAGCAGCTTGGGACAGTCCGTAGAAAAACTGTTTTTT. The full variable domain, its missing parts supplied by reference TRBV5-1 and TRBJ1-4, is KAGVTQTPRYLIKTRGQQVTLSCSPISGHRSVSWYQQTPGQGLQFLFEYFSETQRNKGNFPGRFSGRQFSNSRSEMNVSTLELGDSALYLCASSLGQSVEKLFFGSGTQLSVL.

This rearrangement joins TRBV30 to TRBJ1-2; D is perhaps TRBD1 (5 bases). CDR1 is GTSNPN, CDR2 SVGIG, per germline (reference sequence). This CDR3 has 13 amino acids. V was clipped by 1 base and J by 5 bases, with 11 bases between them. Written as DNA, the CDR3 is TGTGCCTGGAGTGAGGGGCCGGAATATGGCTACACCTTC. It encodes CAWSEGPEYGYTF.

The V gene is TRBV7-8, the J gene TRBJ2-1; 13 bases align to TRBD2. This CDR3 is built from 18 residues. Germline CDR1 reads SGHVS; CDR2 reads FQNEAQ. J lost 8 bases, V lost 5 bases, and 15 bases had no gene match. The CDR3 is CASSNGLAGATRVDEQFF. Written as DNA, the CDR3 is TGTGCCAGCAGCAACGGACTAGCGGGAGCTACTCGGGTCGATGAGCAGTTCTTC. The full variable domain, completed using reference TRBV7-8 and TRBJ2-1, is GAGVSQSPRYKVAKRGQDVALRCDPISGHVSLFWYQQALGQGPEFLTYFQNEAQLDKSGLPSDRFFAERPEGSVSTLKIQRTQQEDSAVYLCASSNGLAGATRVDEQFFGPGTRLTVL.

The genes are TRBV7-2 and TRBJ2-7, with D unclear. V was clipped by 4 bases and J by 2 bases, with 6 bases between them. The CDR3 consists of 12 residues. The germline CDR1 and CDR2 sequences are SGHTA and FQGNSA. CDR3 region: CASSSLPYEQYF. As DNA, the CDR3 is TGTGCCAGCAGCTCCCTCCCCTACGAGCAGTACTTC.

This rearrangement joins TRBV6-5 to TRBJ1-1, with 11 bases fitting TRBD1. This CDR3 contains 13 residues. The germline V gene has CDR1 MNHEY and CDR2 SVGAGI. J gave up 5 bases and V 6 bases, and 2 bases lay outside the gene matches. CDR3 in amino acids: CASRDRGQTEAFF. The CDR3 bases are TGTGCCAGCAGGGACAGGGGGCAAACTGAAGCTTTCTTT.

This chain joins TRBV18 and TRBJ1-2; TRBD1 agrees at 8 bases. The CDR3 sequence is 17 residues long. Germline CDR1 is KGHSH and CDR2 is LQKENI. With V trimmed by 3 bases and J by 2 bases, 11 bases remained unmatched. The CDR3 DNA sequence: TGTGCCAGCTCACCTATGAATCTGCAGGGGGCAAACTATGGCTACACCTTC. It encodes CASSPMNLQGANYGYTF.